A selection of T cell receptor beta chains follows, all from one sample in a study of tumor and adjacent non-tumor tissue in lung cancer. A single record per CDR3 protein comes from TCRdb applying MiXCR to the multiplex PCR reads. Of about 200,000 distinct CDR3 sequences listed, less than 80% are singletons. The specimen sequenced was lung tumor tissue. These receptor sequences come from a man in his sixties with non-small cell lung cancer. Each CDR3 is given with its conserved first and last residue. A D gene is named only where the DNA matches it firmly. Size is omitted from some rows. Given values are once, few, many or a class for expanded clones.

D	V	J	size	CDR3	DNA
TRBD2	TRBV4-3	TRBJ2-4	NA	CASSKDGLADSAKNIQYF	TGCGCCAGCAGCAAAGATGGACTAGCCGATTCAGCCAAAAACATTCAGTACTTC
NA	TRBV29-1	TRBJ1-1	many	CSVANTEAFF	TGCAGCGTTGCTAACACTGAAGCTTTCTTT
NA	TRBV28	TRBJ2-3	few	CASSLNRVEAYF	TGTGCCAGCAGTTTGAATAGGGTAGAAGCGTATTTT
NA	TRBV4-3	TRBJ2-1	NA	CASSQDQERDKQFF	TGCGCCAGCAGCCAAGATCAGGAACGGGATAAGCAGTTCTTC
NA	TRBV12-3/TRBV12-4	TRBJ2-7	NA	CASSWRTTLYERYF	TGTGCCAGCAGTTGGAGGACTACTCTATACGAGCGGTACTTC
TRBD1	TRBV11-2	TRBJ1-6	NA	CASRRQGVVSPLHF	TGTGCCAGCAGACGACAGGGTGTAGTATCACCCCTTCACTTT
NA	TRBV12-3/TRBV12-4	TRBJ1-1	NA	CASRPSNGGTEASF	TGTGCCAGCAGACCCTCTAACGGCGGCACTGAAGCTTCCTTT
NA	TRBV6-5	TRBJ1-2	NA	CPSSNQGGGYIF	TGTCCCAGCAGTAACCAGGGAGGCGGCTACATCTTC
NA	TRBV4-1	TRBJ2-7	many	CASSQDFDLGTYEQYF	TGCGCCAGCAGCCAAGATTTCGACTTAGGGACCTACGAGCAGTACTTC
TRBD1	TRBV12-3/TRBV12-4	TRBJ1-4	NA	CASSLGSAGGKEKLFF	TGTGCCAGCAGTTTAGGGTCGGCAGGGGGCAAAGAAAAACTGTTTTTT
TRBD2	TRBV4-1	TRBJ2-3	NA	CVSSHQLAGTDTHYF	TGCGTCAGCAGCCATCAACTAGCGGGGACAGATACGCATTATTTT
TRBD1	TRBV28	TRBJ1-1	few	CASSKRTGRTEAFF	TGTGCCAGCAGTAAACGGACAGGGAGGACTGAAGCTTTCTTT
NA	TRBV5-5	TRBJ2-2	once	CVSSLIWDMNNGELFF	TGTGTCAGCAGCTTGATCTGGGACATGAACAACGGGGAGCTGTTTTTT
NA	TRBV6-2/TRBV6-3	TRBJ1-5	NA	CANSYSDAGRQPQHF	TGTGCCAACAGTTACTCCGACGCTGGAAGGCAGCCCCAGCATTTT
NA	TRBV11-2	TRBJ2-2	once	CASSLERAGEMFF	TGTGCCAGCAGCTTAGAGAGGGCCGGGGAAATGTTTTTT
NA	TRBV11-3	TRBJ1-1	NA	CAILDRRGETFF	TGTGCCATCCTCGACAGGCGAGGTGAAACTTTCTTT
TRBD1	TRBV6-5	TRBJ2-7	NA	CASSETGIGEQYF	TGTGCCAGCAGCGAGACAGGGATAGGGGAGCAGTACTTC
NA	TRBV5-6	TRBJ2-7	NA	CTSSLVDLQAGEQYF	TGTACCAGCAGCCTTGTGGACCTGCAAGCGGGCGAGCAGTACTTC
NA	TRBV6-1	TRBJ1-5	few	CASQEGVSMPQHF	TGTGCCAGCCAGGAGGGGGTCTCCATGCCCCAGCATTTT
NA	TRBV5-6	TRBJ2-1	few	CASSLDRGRENNEQFF	TGTGCCAGCAGCTTGGATCGCGGTAGGGAGAACAATGAGCAGTTCTTC
NA	TRBV10-3	TRBJ1-1	NA	CAISAGETEAFF	TGTGCCATCAGTGCAGGAGAGACTGAAGCTTTCTTT
NA	TRBV20-1	TRBJ1-2	NA	CSARDFDLTGGYTF	TGCAGTGCTAGAGATTTCGACCTTACAGGGGGCTACACCTTC
TRBD1	TRBV6-1	TRBJ2-7	many	CATLTGNRYEQYF	TGTGCCACCTTGACAGGGAACCGCTACGAGCAGTACTTC
TRBD1	TRBV11-2	TRBJ1-1	NA	CTSNLKQGALSEAFF	TGTACCAGCAACTTAAAACAGGGGGCCTTGTCTGAAGCTTTCTTT
TRBD1	TRBV6-2/TRBV6-3	TRBJ2-7	few	CASSVRGTTYEQYF	TGTGCCAGCAGCGTCAGGGGGACGACCTACGAGCAGTACTTC
NA	TRBV5-1	TRBJ1-5	NA	CASSLDGQTQPLHF	TGCGCCAGCAGCTTGGATGGGCAGACTCAGCCCCTGCATTTT
NA	TRBV5-1	TRBJ2-3	NA	CASSRVAGPLNTQYF	TGCGCCAGCAGCCGGGTAGCAGGCCCCCTCAATACGCAGTATTTT
TRBD2	TRBV4-3	TRBJ2-1	NA	CASSQGNRRTSGRGGGQFF	TGCGCCAGCAGCCAAGGTAACAGGAGGACTAGCGGGAGAGGCGGTGGGCAGTTCTTC
NA	TRBV6-5	TRBJ1-3	once	CASRHRATGNTISF	TGTGCCAGCCGTCACAGAGCCACTGGAAACACCATATCTTTT
NA	TRBV12-3/TRBV12-4	TRBJ2-1	few	CASSPPGSGRISNEQFF	TGTGCCAGCAGTCCCCCGGGCAGCGGTAGAATATCAAATGAGCAGTTCTTC
NA	TRBV12-3/TRBV12-4	TRBJ2-3	few	CASRLRDYLDTQYF	TGTGCCAGCAGGTTACGAGACTACCTCGATACGCAGTATTTT
NA	TRBV28	TRBJ1-2	NA	CASSAGSNFGYTF	TGTGCCAGCAGTGCAGGGTCTAACTTTGGCTACACCTTC